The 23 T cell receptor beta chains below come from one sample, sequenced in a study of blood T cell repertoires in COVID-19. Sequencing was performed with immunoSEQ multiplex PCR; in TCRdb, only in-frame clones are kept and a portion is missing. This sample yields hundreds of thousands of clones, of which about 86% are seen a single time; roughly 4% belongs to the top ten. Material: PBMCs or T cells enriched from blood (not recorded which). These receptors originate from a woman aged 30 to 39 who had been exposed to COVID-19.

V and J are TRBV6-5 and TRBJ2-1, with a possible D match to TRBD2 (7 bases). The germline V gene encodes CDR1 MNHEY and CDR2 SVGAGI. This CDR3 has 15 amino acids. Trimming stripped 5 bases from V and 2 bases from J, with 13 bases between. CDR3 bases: TGTGCCAGCAGTCCGCGGGGGCCACCCTACAATGAGCAGTTCTTC. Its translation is CASSPRGPPYNEQFF.

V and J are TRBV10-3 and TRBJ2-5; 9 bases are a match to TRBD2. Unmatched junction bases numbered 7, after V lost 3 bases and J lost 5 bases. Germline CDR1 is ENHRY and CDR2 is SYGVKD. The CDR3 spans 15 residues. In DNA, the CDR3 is TGTGCCATCAGTGATATAGGCGGGGGGGCGGAGACCCAGTACTTC. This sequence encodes CAISDIGGGAETQYF.

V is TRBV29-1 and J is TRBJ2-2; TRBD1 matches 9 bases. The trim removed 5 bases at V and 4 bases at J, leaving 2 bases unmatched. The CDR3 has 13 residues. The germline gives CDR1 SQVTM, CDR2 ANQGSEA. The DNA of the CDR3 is TGCAGCGTTCTGACAGGGGGCACCGGGGAGCTGTTTTTT. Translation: CSVLTGGTGELFF.

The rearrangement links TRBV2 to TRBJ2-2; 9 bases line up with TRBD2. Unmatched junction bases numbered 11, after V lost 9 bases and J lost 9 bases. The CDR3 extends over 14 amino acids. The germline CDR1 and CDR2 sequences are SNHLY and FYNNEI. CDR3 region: CASILGGGGRELFF. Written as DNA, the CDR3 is TGTGCCAGTATCCTCGGCGGGGGGGGCCGGGAGCTGTTTTTT.

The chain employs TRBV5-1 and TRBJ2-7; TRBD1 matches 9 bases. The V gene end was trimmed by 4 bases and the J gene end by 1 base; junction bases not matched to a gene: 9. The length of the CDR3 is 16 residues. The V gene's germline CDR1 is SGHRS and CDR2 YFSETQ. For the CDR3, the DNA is TGCGCCAGCAGCCACGGGACAGGGCTATCGTCCTACGAGCAGTACTTC. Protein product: CASSHGTGLSSYEQYF. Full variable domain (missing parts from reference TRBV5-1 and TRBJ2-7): KAGVTQTPRYLIKTRGQQVTLSCSPISGHRSVSWYQQTPGQGLQFLFEYFSETQRNKGNFPGRFSGRQFSNSRSEMNVSTLELGDSALYLCASSHGTGLSSYEQYFGPGTRLTVT.

Here the CDR3 reads CASSLADGYEQYF. For the CDR3, the DNA is TGTGCCAGCAGCTTAGCAGACGGGTACGAGCAGTACTTC. The rearrangement uses TRBV11-3 and TRBJ2-7, with D hard to call. Germline CDR1 reads SGHNT; CDR2 reads YENEEA. Trimming pared 1 base from V and 4 bases from J, leaving 8 bases between. The CDR3 is 13 residues long.

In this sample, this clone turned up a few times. CDR3 DNA: TGTGCCAGCAGCTCGACAGGGCAGAACACTGAAGCTTTCTTT. It is translated as CASSSTGQNTEAFF. The chain carries TRBV7-8 and TRBJ1-1; TRBD1 matches 7 bases. Germline V gene lookup returns CDR1 SGHVS and CDR2 FQNEAQ. The CDR3 has 14 residues. J was trimmed by 1 base and V by 4 bases; bases with no gene match: 3.

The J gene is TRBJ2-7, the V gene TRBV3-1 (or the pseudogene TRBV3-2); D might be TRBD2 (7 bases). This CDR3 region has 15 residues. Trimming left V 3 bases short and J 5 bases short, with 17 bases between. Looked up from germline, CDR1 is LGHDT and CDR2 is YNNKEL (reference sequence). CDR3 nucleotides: TGTGCCAGCAGCCACGGGGGGCGACGGGGAAACGAGCAGTACTTC. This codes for CASSHGGRRGNEQYF.

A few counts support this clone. The CDR3 protein is CASSLRPGGDTEAFF. The CDR3 DNA reads TGTGCCAGCAGCTTAAGGCCAGGGGGCGACACTGAAGCTTTCTTT. V usage is TRBV7-3 and J usage is TRBJ1-1; 8 bases map to TRBD1. V gave up 1 base and J gave up 3 bases; unmatched junction bases: 4. Germline values: CDR1 SGHTA, CDR2 FQGTGA. The CDR3 has 15 amino acids.

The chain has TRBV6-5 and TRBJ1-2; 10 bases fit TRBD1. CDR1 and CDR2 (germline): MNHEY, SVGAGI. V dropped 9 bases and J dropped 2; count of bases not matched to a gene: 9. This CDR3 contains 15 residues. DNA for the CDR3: TGTGCCAGTCTTAGCCCGACAGGGGGCAACTATGGCTACACCTTC. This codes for CASLSPTGGNYGYTF.

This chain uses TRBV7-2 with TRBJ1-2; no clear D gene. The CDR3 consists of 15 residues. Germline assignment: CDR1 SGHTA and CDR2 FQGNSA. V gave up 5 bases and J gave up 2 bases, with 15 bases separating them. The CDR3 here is CASSLSERMNYGYTF. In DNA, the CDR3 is TGTGCCAGCAGCCTGAGCGAGCGGATGAACTATGGCTACACCTTC.

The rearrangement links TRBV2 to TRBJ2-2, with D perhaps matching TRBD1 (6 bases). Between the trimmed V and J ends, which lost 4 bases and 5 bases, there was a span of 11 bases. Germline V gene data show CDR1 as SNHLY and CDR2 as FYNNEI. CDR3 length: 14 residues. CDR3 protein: CASSVTGYTGELFF. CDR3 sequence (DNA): TGTGCCAGCAGTGTCACAGGGTATACCGGGGAGCTGTTTTTT.

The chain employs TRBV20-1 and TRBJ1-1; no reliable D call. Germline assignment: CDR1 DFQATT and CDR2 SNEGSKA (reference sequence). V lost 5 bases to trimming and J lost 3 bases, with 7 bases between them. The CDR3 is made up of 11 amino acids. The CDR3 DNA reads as TGCAGTGCTCCCCTTTACACTGAAGCTTTCTTT. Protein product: CSAPLYTEAFF.

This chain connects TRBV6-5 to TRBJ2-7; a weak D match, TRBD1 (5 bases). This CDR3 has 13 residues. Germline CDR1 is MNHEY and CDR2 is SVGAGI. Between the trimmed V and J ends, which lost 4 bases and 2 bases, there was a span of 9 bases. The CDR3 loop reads CASSLQATYEQYF. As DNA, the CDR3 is TGTGCCAGCAGTTTACAGGCTACCTACGAGCAGTACTTC.

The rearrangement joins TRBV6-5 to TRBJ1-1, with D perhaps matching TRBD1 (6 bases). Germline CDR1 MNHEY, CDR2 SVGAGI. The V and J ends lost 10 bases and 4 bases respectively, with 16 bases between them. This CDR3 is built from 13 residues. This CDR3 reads CATRGGGSTEAFF. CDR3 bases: TGTGCCACCAGGGGCGGGGGAAGCACTGAAGCTTTCTTT.

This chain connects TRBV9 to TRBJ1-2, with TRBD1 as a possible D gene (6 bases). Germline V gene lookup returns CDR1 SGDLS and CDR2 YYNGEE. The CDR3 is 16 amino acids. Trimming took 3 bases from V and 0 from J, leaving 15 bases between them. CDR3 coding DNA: TGTGCCAGCAGCGCAGGGGACGGACCTACTAACTATGGCTACACCTTC. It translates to CASSAGDGPTNYGYTF.

The DNA of the CDR3 is TGTGCCAGCAGTCCTGGACAGGCGGGGGGCTATGGCTACACCTTC. It is translated as CASSPGQAGGYGYTF. The chain is built from TRBV6-5 and TRBJ1-2, with 7 bases aligning to TRBD1. The trim removed 5 bases at V and 4 bases at J, leaving 10 bases unmatched. CDR1 MNHEY and CDR2 SVGAGI come from the germline V gene. The length of the CDR3 is 15 residues.

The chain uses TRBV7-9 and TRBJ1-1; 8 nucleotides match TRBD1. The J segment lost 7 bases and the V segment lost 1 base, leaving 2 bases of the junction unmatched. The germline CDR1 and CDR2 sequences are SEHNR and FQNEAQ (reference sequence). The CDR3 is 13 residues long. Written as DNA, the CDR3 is TGTGCCAGCAGCTTAGGGACAGGGTTTGAAGCTTTCTTT. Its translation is CASSLGTGFEAFF.

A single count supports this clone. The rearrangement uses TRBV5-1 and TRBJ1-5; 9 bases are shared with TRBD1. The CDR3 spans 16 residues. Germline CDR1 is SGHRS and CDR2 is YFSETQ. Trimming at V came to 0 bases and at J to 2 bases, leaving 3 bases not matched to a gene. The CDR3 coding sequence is TGCGCCAGCAGCTTGGGAGACAGGGGGGGCAATCAGCCCCAGCATTTT. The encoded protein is CASSLGDRGGNQPQHF.

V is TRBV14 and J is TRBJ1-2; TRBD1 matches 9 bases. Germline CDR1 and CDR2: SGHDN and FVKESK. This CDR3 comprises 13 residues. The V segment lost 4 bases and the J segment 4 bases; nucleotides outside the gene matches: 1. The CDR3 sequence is CASSPDRGYGYTF. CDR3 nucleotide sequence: TGTGCCAGCAGCCCGGACAGGGGCTATGGCTACACCTTC.

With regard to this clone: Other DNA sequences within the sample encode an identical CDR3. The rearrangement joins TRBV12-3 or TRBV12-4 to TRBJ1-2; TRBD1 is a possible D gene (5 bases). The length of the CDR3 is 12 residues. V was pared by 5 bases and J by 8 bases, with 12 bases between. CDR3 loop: CASSPGTSGYTF. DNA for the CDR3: TGTGCCAGCAGTCCGGGGACTTCGGGCTACACCTTC.

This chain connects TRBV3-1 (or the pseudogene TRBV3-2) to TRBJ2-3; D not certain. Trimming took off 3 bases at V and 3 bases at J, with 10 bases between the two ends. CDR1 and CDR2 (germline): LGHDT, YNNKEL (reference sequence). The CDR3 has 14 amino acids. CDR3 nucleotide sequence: TGTGCCAGCAGCCAGGCTAGTGATACAGATACGCAGTATTTT. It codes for CASSQASDTDTQYF.

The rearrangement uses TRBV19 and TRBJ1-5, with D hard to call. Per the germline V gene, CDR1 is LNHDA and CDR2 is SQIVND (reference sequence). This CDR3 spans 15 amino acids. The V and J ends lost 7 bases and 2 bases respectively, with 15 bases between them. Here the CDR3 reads CASTNTGIGNQPQHF. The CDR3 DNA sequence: TGTGCCAGTACCAATACGGGGATTGGCAATCAGCCCCAGCATTTT.